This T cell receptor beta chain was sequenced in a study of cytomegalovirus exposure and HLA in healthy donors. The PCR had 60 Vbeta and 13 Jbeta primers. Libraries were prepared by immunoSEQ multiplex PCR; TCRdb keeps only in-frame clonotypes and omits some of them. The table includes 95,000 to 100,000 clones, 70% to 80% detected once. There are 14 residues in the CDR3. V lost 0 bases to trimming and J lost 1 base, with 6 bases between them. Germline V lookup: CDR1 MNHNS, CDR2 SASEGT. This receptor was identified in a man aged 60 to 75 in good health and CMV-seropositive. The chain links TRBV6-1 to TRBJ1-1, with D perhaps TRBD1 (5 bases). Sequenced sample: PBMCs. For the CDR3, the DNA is TGTGCCAGCAGTGAAGCCGGGGGGAACACTGAAGCTTTCTTT. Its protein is CASSEAGGNTEAFF.